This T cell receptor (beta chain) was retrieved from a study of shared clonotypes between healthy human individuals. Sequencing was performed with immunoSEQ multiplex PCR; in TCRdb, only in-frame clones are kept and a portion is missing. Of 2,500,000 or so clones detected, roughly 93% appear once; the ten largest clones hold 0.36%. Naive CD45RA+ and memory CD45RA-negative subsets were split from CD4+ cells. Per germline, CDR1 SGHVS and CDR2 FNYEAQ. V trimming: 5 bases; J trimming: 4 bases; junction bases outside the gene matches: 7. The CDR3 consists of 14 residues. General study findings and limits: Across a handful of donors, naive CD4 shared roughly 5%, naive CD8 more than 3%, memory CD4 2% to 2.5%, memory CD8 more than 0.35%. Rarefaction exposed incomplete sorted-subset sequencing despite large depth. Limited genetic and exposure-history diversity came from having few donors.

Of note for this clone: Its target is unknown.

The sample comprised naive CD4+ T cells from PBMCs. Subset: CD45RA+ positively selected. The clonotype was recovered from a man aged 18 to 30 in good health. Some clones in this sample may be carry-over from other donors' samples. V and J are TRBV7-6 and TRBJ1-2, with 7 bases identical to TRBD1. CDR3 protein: CASSHLTGPYGYTF. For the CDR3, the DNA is TGTGCCAGCAGCCACCTGACAGGGCCCTATGGCTACACCTTC.